The rows below give T cell receptor beta chains drawn from one sample of a study of OX40 agonist ivuxolimab in advanced cancers. Profiled with immunoSEQ multiplex PCR; TCRdb holds only in-frame clones, not every one. In the table there are approximately 82,000 clones, about 87% of which are singletons. Source: CD4+ or CD8+ T cells sorted from blood, taken in a trial of the OX40 agonist ivuxolimab. Receptor source: an adult with an advanced solid tumor such as melanoma, head and neck, liver or kidney cancer. Each CDR3 is given with its conserved first and last residue. Each record gives: J gene, V gene, clone size, D gene, CDR3 protein, CDR3 DNA. The D gene is left open where the match is weak. Size is stated for part of the rows, as once, few or many counts, or as a class when the clone is expanded.

>TRBJ2-3|TRBV10-2|.|TRBD2
CASGSTSGRDTDTQYF
TGCGCCAGCGGTTCTACTAGCGGGAGGGACACAGATACGCAGTATTTT
>TRBJ2-7|TRBV9|.|.
CASSVDSDEQYF
TGTGCCAGCAGCGTAGACAGTGACGAGCAGTACTTC
>TRBJ2-1|TRBV7-2|.|TRBD2
CASSLGGLANEQFF
TGTGCCAGCAGCTTAGGAGGACTAGCAAATGAGCAGTTCTTC
>TRBJ2-3|TRBV10-1|.|.
CASSESGTSTDTQYF
TGCGCCAGCAGTGAGTCGGGGACAAGCACAGATACGCAGTATTTT
>TRBJ1-3|TRBV2|.|.
CASGNRDISGNTIYF
TGTGCCAGCGGGAACAGGGATATCTCTGGAAACACCATATATTTT
>TRBJ2-2|TRBV6-1|.|.
CASRSPGDTGELFF
TGTGCCAGCAGATCTCCAGGGGACACCGGGGAGCTGTTTTTT
>TRBJ1-6|TRBV7-2|.|.
CASSPLRQPNSPLHF
TGTGCCAGCAGCCCCCTTCGACAGCCCAATTCACCCCTCCACTTT
>TRBJ2-7|TRBV6-5|.|.
CASSYVAALNSYEQYF
TGTGCCAGCAGTTACGTGGCGGCCCTAAACTCCTACGAGCAGTACTTC
>TRBJ1-2|TRBV5-4|.|TRBD1
CASRMGGEGAWYGYTF
TGTGCCAGCAGGATGGGCGGGGAGGGGGCGTGGTATGGCTACACCTTC
>TRBJ1-1|TRBV5-4|.|.
CASSPGYYDTEAFF
TGTGCCAGCAGTCCAGGGTATTATGACACTGAAGCTTTCTTT
>TRBJ2-4|TRBV7-2|.|.
CASSLVVARKYF
TGTGCCAGCAGCTTAGTAGTCGCTAGAAAGTACTTC
>TRBJ1-1|TRBV12-5|once|.
CASGLLGAGSNTEAFF
TGTGCTAGTGGTTTGTTGGGGGCTGGGTCGAACACTGAAGCTTTCTTT
>TRBJ1-2|TRBV5-4|.|.
CASRHVGYGYTF
TGTGCCAGCAGACACGTGGGGTATGGCTACACCTTC
>TRBJ2-7|TRBV5-1|.|TRBD2
CASSLGTSGRAYEQYF
TGCGCCAGCAGCTTGGGGACTAGCGGGAGGGCCTACGAGCAGTACTTC
>TRBJ2-6|TRBV19|.|.
CASSIGPSGSNVLTF
TGTGCCAGTAGTATAGGACCGTCTGGGTCCAACGTCCTGACTTTC
>TRBJ2-7|TRBV10-1|.|TRBD1
CASSEATGTGPYEQYF
TGCGCCAGCAGTGAGGCGACCGGGACAGGGCCCTACGAGCAGTACTTC
>TRBJ1-6|TRBV25-1|.|.
CASSASAGTPLHF
TGTGCCAGCAGTGCGTCGGCAGGGACACCCCTCCACTTT
>TRBJ2-1|TRBV5-1|.|.
CASSLEGLTYNEQFF
TGCGCCAGCAGCTTGGAAGGGCTTACCTACAATGAGCAGTTCTTC
>TRBJ1-2|TRBV6-6|.|.
CASTKGTGGYTF
TGTGCCAGCACCAAAGGGACTGGCGGCTACACCTTC
>TRBJ1-2|TRBV18|.|.
CASSPTASNYGYTF
TGTGCCAGCTCACCAACCGCCTCTAACTATGGCTACACCTTC
>TRBJ2-7|TRBV6-6|.|.
CASSYSGSTPNEQYF
TGTGCCAGCAGTTACTCGGGCAGTACGCCGAACGAGCAGTACTTC
>TRBJ1-1|TRBV18|.|.
CASSPGLMASTEAFF
TGTGCCAGCTCACCAGGTCTAATGGCCTCCACTGAAGCTTTCTTT
>TRBJ1-2|TRBV2|.|.
CASGGRVGSGYGYTF
TGTGCCAGCGGGGGGCGCGTGGGGTCTGGCTATGGCTACACCTTC
>TRBJ1-6|TRBV18|.|TRBD1
CASSQDRDHSPLHF
TGTGCCAGCTCCCAAGACAGGGATCATTCACCCCTCCACTTT
>TRBJ2-3|TRBV7-3|.|.
CASSLRAADTQYF
TGTGCCAGCAGCTTAAGAGCGGCAGATACGCAGTATTTT
>TRBJ2-4|TRBV18|.|.
CASSPGGIGNIQYF
TGTGCCAGCTCACCAGGGGGCATTGGAAACATTCAGTACTTC
>TRBJ2-7|TRBV4-3|.|.
CASSQLIGTSYEQYF
TGCGCCAGCAGCCAGCTAATTGGGACCTCCTACGAGCAGTACTTC